The rows below give T cell receptor beta chains drawn from one sample of a study of T cells in narcolepsy. Data came from immunoSEQ multiplex PCR; TCRdb stores just in-frame clones and leaves some out. Here the sample spans 25,000 to 35,000 clones, around 87% being singletons. Input material: memory (CD45RA-) CD4+ T cells from blood. Every receptor here comes from a human donor in good health. The CDR3 runs from the conserved cysteine through the conserved F or W. A D gene is named only where the DNA matches it firmly. Clone size is given for some rows only: seen once, a few or many times, or a class if the clone is expanded.

CDR3 protein,CDR3 DNA,V gene,clone size,J gene,D gene
CASSLALDKSYGYTF,TGCGCCAGCAGCTTGGCCCTGGACAAGTCCTATGGCTACACCTTC,TRBV5-1,once,TRBJ1-2,NA
CASSEALQGARNTEAFF,TGTGCCAGCAGTGAAGCGCTTCAGGGGGCGCGGAACACTGAAGCTTTCTTT,TRBV2,NA,TRBJ1-1,TRBD1
CASSQVGRDREGMQYF,TGCGCCAGCAGCCAAGTAGGCCGGGACAGGGAAGGAATGCAGTACTTC,TRBV4-1,NA,TRBJ2-7,TRBD1
CASSHGTDYSNQPQHF,TGTGCCAGCTCACATGGGACAGATTATAGCAATCAGCCCCAGCATTTT,TRBV18,NA,TRBJ1-5,TRBD1
CASSPGRAALGGELFF,TGTGCCAGCAGCCCGGGGAGGGCCGCCCTCGGCGGGGAGCTGTTTTTT,TRBV28,NA,TRBJ2-2,TRBD2
CASSSTDYGYTF,TGTGCCAGCAGTTCCACGGACTATGGCTACACCTTC,TRBV6-5,NA,TRBJ1-2,NA
CASSLRGNTEAFF,TGTGCCAGCAGTCTTCGAGGGAACACTGAAGCTTTCTTT,TRBV7-2,NA,TRBJ1-1,NA
CSAWKETQYF,TGCAGTGCTTGGAAGGAGACCCAGTACTTC,TRBV20-1,NA,TRBJ2-5,NA
CSVEGGQGTGYTF,TGCAGCGTTGAGGGGGGGCAGGGGACTGGCTACACCTTC,TRBV29-1,NA,TRBJ1-2,NA
CASSLSYQETQYF,TGTGCCAGCAGCTTATCGTACCAAGAGACCCAGTACTTC,TRBV5-4,once,TRBJ2-5,NA
CASSPIYGYTF,TGTGCCAGCAGCCCAATCTATGGCTACACCTTC,TRBV14,few,TRBJ1-2,NA
CASRNSGSTDTQYF,TGTGCCAGCAGGAATAGCGGGAGCACAGATACGCAGTATTTT,TRBV6-1,NA,TRBJ2-3,TRBD2
CASSQRRAGVAEQFF,TGTGCCAGCAGCCAAAGAAGAGCGGGAGTGGCTGAGCAGTTCTTC,TRBV7-9,NA,TRBJ2-1,TRBD2
CASSATRANTEAFF,TGTGCCAGCAGTGCTACTAGGGCGAACACTGAAGCTTTCTTT,TRBV6-1,once,TRBJ1-1,NA
CASSRDRGVGELFF,TGTGCCAGCAGCCGGGACAGGGGAGTCGGGGAGCTGTTTTTT,TRBV14,NA,TRBJ2-2,TRBD1
CASSRLDRGKDYGYTF,TGTGCCAGCTCACGCCTGGACAGGGGCAAGGACTATGGCTACACCTTC,TRBV18,NA,TRBJ1-2,TRBD1
CASSERAPHSPLHF,TGTGCCAGCAGCGAAAGGGCCCCCCATTCACCCCTCCACTTT,TRBV6-1,NA,TRBJ1-6,NA
CASSTQGPSSYNSPLHF,TGTGCCAGCAGCACACAGGGTCCGAGCTCCTATAATTCACCCCTCCACTTT,TRBV5-5,NA,TRBJ1-6,NA
CASRDSYEQYF,TGTGCCAGTCGCGACAGCTACGAGCAGTACTTC,TRBV19,NA,TRBJ2-7,NA
CASSIERRQTNNEQFF,TGTGCCAGTAGTATAGAGCGTCGACAGACCAACAATGAGCAGTTCTTC,TRBV19,NA,TRBJ2-1,NA
CAKHGLAGWYEQYF,TGCGCCAAACATGGACTAGCGGGGTGGTACGAGCAGTACTTC,TRBV10-1,NA,TRBJ2-7,TRBD2
CASSRQATPSSYNEQFF,TGCGCCAGCAGCCGACAGGCGACCCCGAGCTCCTACAATGAGCAGTTCTTC,TRBV4-3,once,TRBJ2-1,NA
CASSRDRGYSPLHF,TGTGCCAGCAGCCGGGACAGGGGATACTCACCCCTCCACTTT,TRBV2,NA,TRBJ1-6,TRBD1
CASRPLDRQRDDGYTF,TGTGCCAGCAGACCCCTGGACAGGCAAAGAGATGATGGCTACACCTTC,TRBV7-2,NA,TRBJ1-2,TRBD1
CASSQGGPSTNEKLFF,TGTGCCAGCAGCCAAGGGGGACCCTCAACTAATGAAAAACTGTTTTTT,TRBV14,NA,TRBJ1-4,NA
CASSPLSRPSPNTEAFF,TGTGCCAGCTCACCACTATCGCGCCCTAGTCCTAACACTGAAGCTTTCTTT,TRBV18,NA,TRBJ1-1,NA
CASSLTGAGTYNEQFF,TGTGCCAGCAGCTTGACAGGGGCAGGCACCTACAATGAGCAGTTCTTC,TRBV11-3,NA,TRBJ2-1,TRBD1
CASSLARTDTQYF,TGTGCCAGCAGCTTAGCGAGGACAGATACGCAGTATTTT,TRBV7-2,NA,TRBJ2-3,NA
CASRESGRNEQYF,TGTGCCAGTAGAGAATCGGGGCGGAACGAGCAGTACTTC,TRBV19,NA,TRBJ2-7,NA
CASSQYLASTDTQYF,TGTGCCAGCAGTCAGTACCTTGCTAGCACAGATACGCAGTATTTT,TRBV28,NA,TRBJ2-3,NA
CASTHGTADKETQYF,TGTGCCAGCACGCACGGGACAGCAGACAAAGAGACCCAGTACTTC,TRBV6-5,NA,TRBJ2-5,TRBD1
CASSLEGLAHNEQFF,TGTGCCAGCAGCTTAGAGGGACTAGCGCACAATGAGCAGTTCTTC,TRBV11-2,NA,TRBJ2-1,TRBD2
CATYPRQGNQPQHF,TGTGCCACATACCCTCGACAGGGCAATCAGCCCCAGCATTTT,TRBV6-1,NA,TRBJ1-5,NA
CASRGRPEAFF,TGTGCCAGCAGAGGCCGACCTGAAGCTTTCTTT,TRBV28,NA,TRBJ1-1,NA
CASSLQGINEKLFF,TGTGCCAGCAGCTTGCAGGGGATCAATGAAAAACTGTTTTTT,TRBV5-4,NA,TRBJ1-4,NA
CASSDYSNQPQHF,TGTGCCAGCAGTGATTATAGCAATCAGCCCCAGCATTTT,TRBV2,NA,TRBJ1-5,NA
CASSFTSGGRTDTQYF,TGTGCCAGCAGCTTTACTAGCGGGGGAAGAACAGATACGCAGTATTTT,TRBV7-9,NA,TRBJ2-3,TRBD2
CASSLVSGTGDEAFF,TGTGCCAGCAGCTTGGTATCCGGGACAGGGGACGAAGCTTTCTTT,TRBV5-4,NA,TRBJ1-1,TRBD1
CASSLTGYQETQYF,TGTGCCAGCAGCCTCACAGGGTACCAAGAGACCCAGTACTTC,TRBV9,NA,TRBJ2-5,NA
CASSRLAGAFGGAYNEQFF,TGTGCCAGCAGCCGACTAGCGGGAGCATTCGGGGGTGCCTACAATGAGCAGTTCTTC,TRBV28,NA,TRBJ2-1,TRBD2
CASSLVGQGANYEQYF,TGTGCCAGCAGCTTGGTCGGTCAGGGGGCGAACTACGAGCAGTACTTC,TRBV5-4,NA,TRBJ2-7,TRBD1
CASSLGVGEAQYF,TGTGCCAGCAGTTTGGGGGTGGGAGAGGCCCAGTACTTC,TRBV27,NA,TRBJ2-5,NA
CATSRDQVTGELFF,TGTGCCACCAGCAGAGATCAGGTCACCGGGGAGCTGTTTTTT,TRBV15,NA,TRBJ2-2,NA
CSVEVGPGDGYTF,TGCAGCGTTGAAGTCGGACCAGGGGATGGCTACACCTTC,TRBV29-1,NA,TRBJ1-2,NA
CASSDPGELFF,TGTGCCAGCAGTGACCCCGGGGAGCTGTTTTTT,TRBV2,NA,TRBJ2-2,NA
CASSSDPGSYSNQPQHF,TGTGCCAGTAGTTCCGATCCGGGATCCTATAGCAATCAGCCCCAGCATTTT,TRBV19,NA,TRBJ1-5,NA
CASSTQGGGQPQHF,TGTGCCAGCAGCACACAGGGAGGAGGTCAGCCCCAGCATTTT,TRBV7-2,few,TRBJ1-5,NA